The clone carrying this T cell receptor beta chain was counted at least ten times. What it recognizes is unknown. This CDR3 is built from 14 residues. Trimming stripped 6 bases from V and 2 bases from J, with 11 bases between. This entry is derived from a study of T cells after yellow fever vaccination. Overall study results and limits: Reappearing after the booster were most of the clones from primary vaccination (less than 98% CD4, 85% to 90% CD8).

TCRdb called the 5' RACE reads again in MiXCR, with one record for every CDR3 protein. Among roughly 120,000 distinct CDR3 sequences listed, roughly 8.9% were seen once. The source material was CD8+ T cells sorted from PBMCs, sampled 45 days after the yellow fever booster vaccination. This rearrangement joins TRBV12-3 or TRBV12-4 to TRBJ1-5, with a tentative D call TRBD1 (5 bases). The clonotype comes from a man younger than 45 who received the YFV17D yellow fever vaccine. As DNA, the CDR3 is TGTGCCAGCAGGGCAGGGCTTGGCAATCAGCCCCAGCATTTT. Amino acids: CASRAGLGNQPQHF.